These T cell receptor beta chains were read from a single sample in a study of response to subunit inactivated influenza vaccine. Each CDR3 protein gets one entry after TCRdb re-called the RT-PCR reads with MiXCR. The table includes about 580,000 distinct CDR3 sequences, 14% detected once. The sequences come from PBMCs from blood, collected 11 to 12 days after vaccination. These receptors all come from a middle-aged man who received an inactivated influenza vaccine. The CDR3 runs from the conserved cysteine through the conserved F or W. Each record gives: V gene, J gene, CDR3 length, CDR3 protein.

V gene: TRBV12-3/TRBV12-4; J gene: TRBJ2-7; CDR3 length: 13; CDR3 protein: CASSSTQGALQYF
V gene: TRBV6-5; J gene: TRBJ1-5; CDR3 length: 15; CDR3 protein: CASSYSSGPNQPQHF
V gene: TRBV18; J gene: TRBJ2-2; CDR3 length: 16; CDR3 protein: CASSPMAMVGTGELFF
V gene: TRBV5-5; J gene: TRBJ2-7; CDR3 length: 15; CDR3 protein: CASSLLATSSYEQYF
V gene: TRBV3-1; J gene: TRBJ2-7; CDR3 length: 15; CDR3 protein: CASSQGGTASYEQYF
V gene: TRBV29-1; J gene: TRBJ1-1; CDR3 length: 12; CDR3 protein: CSVGPLGAEAFF
V gene: TRBV4-3; J gene: TRBJ2-3; CDR3 length: 16; CDR3 protein: CASSQDYPRLARAQYF
V gene: TRBV4-2; J gene: TRBJ2-6; CDR3 length: 19; CDR3 protein: CASSQVVGTGGGGANVLTF
V gene: TRBV7-2; J gene: TRBJ1-6; CDR3 length: 16; CDR3 protein: CASSLFGAGWDSPLHF
V gene: TRBV15; J gene: TRBJ2-5; CDR3 length: 14; CDR3 protein: CATSRAAGEETQYF
V gene: TRBV6-5; J gene: TRBJ2-3; CDR3 length: 17; CDR3 protein: CASSYSGGRGNTDTQYF
V gene: TRBV29-1; J gene: TRBJ2-1; CDR3 length: 16; CDR3 protein: CSVVIMFDRAYNEQFF
V gene: TRBV7-6; J gene: TRBJ2-3; CDR3 length: 14; CDR3 protein: CASSQTGVTDTQYF
V gene: TRBV30; J gene: TRBJ2-4; CDR3 length: 15; CDR3 protein: CAWSDKGAGKNIQYF
V gene: TRBV6-2/TRBV6-3; J gene: TRBJ2-7; CDR3 length: 16; CDR3 protein: CASSYRGSGSSYEQYF
V gene: TRBV25-1; J gene: TRBJ2-5; CDR3 length: 16; CDR3 protein: CASSVLTSGSQETQYF
V gene: TRBV7-2; J gene: TRBJ2-1; CDR3 length: 16; CDR3 protein: CASSLFWGSSYNEQFF
V gene: TRBV27; J gene: TRBJ2-7; CDR3 length: 15; CDR3 protein: CASSVTGGQEGEQYF
V gene: TRBV25-1; J gene: TRBJ2-1; CDR3 length: 14; CDR3 protein: CASSEWASGNEQFF
V gene: TRBV20-1; J gene: TRBJ2-7; CDR3 length: 13; CDR3 protein: CSADRVSSYEQYF
V gene: TRBV20-1; J gene: TRBJ2-6; CDR3 length: 14; CDR3 protein: CSASRGIGANVLTF
V gene: TRBV7-8; J gene: TRBJ1-4; CDR3 length: 18; CDR3 protein: CASSSSDRDRVANEKLFF
V gene: TRBV28; J gene: TRBJ2-3; CDR3 length: 14; CDR3 protein: CASRVAGLTDTQYF
V gene: TRBV6-1; J gene: TRBJ1-2; CDR3 length: 13; CDR3 protein: CASSNGGFRGYTF
V gene: TRBV4-2; J gene: TRBJ2-7; CDR3 length: 16; CDR3 protein: CASSQDLTSSTYEQYF
V gene: TRBV6-2/TRBV6-3; J gene: TRBJ2-5; CDR3 length: 13; CDR3 protein: CASSYYYRETQYF
V gene: TRBV5-5; J gene: TRBJ1-2; CDR3 length: 14; CDR3 protein: CASSFFVGNYGYTF
V gene: TRBV5-6; J gene: TRBJ2-2; CDR3 length: 14; CDR3 protein: CASSRTVNTGELFF
V gene: TRBV28; J gene: TRBJ2-7; CDR3 length: 12; CDR3 protein: CAVSGFSYEQYF
V gene: TRBV10-3; J gene: TRBJ2-7; CDR3 length: 14; CDR3 protein: CAIRDGTGRHEQYF
V gene: TRBV12-3/TRBV12-4; J gene: TRBJ1-5; CDR3 length: 14; CDR3 protein: CASSYGQGMMPQHF
V gene: TRBV29-1; J gene: TRBJ2-1; CDR3 length: 13; CDR3 protein: CSATTSRDSEQFF
V gene: TRBV9; J gene: TRBJ2-2; CDR3 length: 13; CDR3 protein: CASTLSGTGELFF
V gene: TRBV27; J gene: TRBJ2-7; CDR3 length: 14; CDR3 protein: CASSKTGEAYEQYF
V gene: TRBV10-3; J gene: TRBJ2-7; CDR3 length: 19; CDR3 protein: CAISESVRITGGLAYEQYF
V gene: TRBV5-1; J gene: TRBJ2-1; CDR3 length: 16; CDR3 protein: CASRRSGTGKLDEQFF
V gene: TRBV7-2; J gene: TRBJ2-7; CDR3 length: 14; CDR3 protein: CASSLTSGDYEQYF
V gene: TRBV24-1; J gene: TRBJ2-3; CDR3 length: 14; CDR3 protein: CATSEQTVGDTQYF
V gene: TRBV3-1; J gene: TRBJ2-1; CDR3 length: 14; CDR3 protein: CASSQVRVNGEQFF
V gene: TRBV7-2; J gene: TRBJ1-1; CDR3 length: 13; CDR3 protein: CASSLGRGAEAFF
V gene: TRBV11-2; J gene: TRBJ2-1; CDR3 length: 12; CDR3 protein: CASSTSWAEQFF
V gene: TRBV6-2/TRBV6-3; J gene: TRBJ1-1; CDR3 length: 17; CDR3 protein: CASSGQGAVPLNTEAFF
V gene: TRBV6-2/TRBV6-3; J gene: TRBJ2-6; CDR3 length: 16; CDR3 protein: CATLRDRVSGANVLTF
V gene: TRBV28; J gene: TRBJ2-3; CDR3 length: 12; CDR3 protein: CASSLFTDTQYF